The present T cell receptor (beta chain) was sequenced within a study of blood T cell repertoires in COVID-19. TCRdb's copy holds only in-frame clones and misses some; the assay was immunoSEQ multiplex PCR. Among around 230,000 clones listed, 86% were seen once. Trimming took 2 bases from V and 1 from J; bases not matched to a gene: 3. CDR1 is SEHNR, CDR2 FQNEAQ, per germline (reference sequence). The CDR3 sequence is 15 residues long. Sequenced input: peripheral blood. This TCR was recovered from a man aged 50 to 59 with COVID-19, enrolled during active disease. The rearrangement uses TRBV7-9 and TRBJ1-2, with TRBD1 matching over 8 bases. This CDR3 reads CASSLKTGVNYGYTF. DNA of the CDR3: TGTGCCAGCAGCTTAAAGACAGGGGTTAACTATGGCTACACCTTC.